These 26 T cell receptor beta chains were sequenced from one sample in a study of T-cell reconstitution after alpha-beta-depleted transplantation in children. Using unique molecular identifiers, the investigators prepared the TCRbeta library. In TCRdb, the PCR reads were re-called with MiXCR into one record per CDR3 protein. Of a few hundred thousand distinct CDR3 sequences in the sample, about 18% were seen once. The sequences come from PBMCs from the stem cell graft donor, collected from the stem cell graft. These receptors all come from a human donor who donated a stem cell graft to a child with acute lymphoblastic leukemia.

CDR3 bases: TGTGCCAGCAGCAAGGAAATAGCGGGAGGGCCCCACGAGCAGTACTTC. This gives the protein CASSKEIAGGPHEQYF. The genes are TRBV21-1 and TRBJ2-7; TRBD2 reflects the table's D call only, with no check against the DNA. TRBV21-1 represents a pseudogene. The CDR3 is 16 residues long.

This clonotype has only a few counts. The J gene is TRBJ2-3, the V gene TRBV29-1, with D perhaps given as TRBD1 or TRBD2 (5 bases each). Per the germline V gene, CDR1 is SQVTM and CDR2 is ANQGSEA. The CDR3 extends over 16 amino acids. V dropped 4 bases and J dropped 0 bases, with 17 bases sitting between them. In DNA, the CDR3 is TGCAGCGTTGTGGGGGACCCTAAAGCTAGCACAGATACGCAGTATTTT. The encoded protein is CSVVGDPKASTDTQYF.

The V call is TRBV20-1, the J call TRBJ1-4, with unresolved D. The ends were cut back, 5 bases at V and 5 bases at J, with 9 bases in the middle. The CDR3 is 12 residues long. Germline V CDR1 and CDR2: DFQATT, SNEGSKA (reference sequence). The CDR3 here is CSAYPRNEKLFF. CDR3 nucleotide sequence: TGCAGTGCTTACCCCAGGAATGAAAAACTGTTTTTT.

This chain links TRBV5-6 with TRBJ2-7, with D perhaps TRBD2 (6 bases). Deletions cut 2 bases from V and 2 bases from J, with 11 bases between. The germline gives CDR1 SGHDT, CDR2 YYEEEE. The CDR3 consists of 14 residues. This CDR3 reads CASSFGGVTYEQYF. The CDR3 nucleotides read TGTGCCAGCAGCTTCGGCGGGGTCACCTACGAGCAGTACTTC.

The chain recombines TRBV20-1 with TRBJ1-1; D gene unclear. CDR1 DFQATT and CDR2 SNEGSKA come from the germline V gene (reference sequence). V was pared by 1 base and J by 1 base, with 7 bases between. CDR3 length: 13 amino acids. Here the CDR3 reads CSARADANTEAFF. For the CDR3, the DNA is TGCAGTGCTAGAGCGGATGCGAACACTGAAGCTTTCTTT.

V gene TRBV5-1 combines with J gene TRBJ2-5; D is perhaps TRBD2 (5 bases). CDR3 length equals 14 residues. With 4 bases removed from V and 5 bases from J, the gap between germline ends came to 15 bases. Germline V gene sequence: CDR1 SGHRS, CDR2 YFSETQ. The CDR3 sequence: CASSRIARWETQYF. CDR3 bases: TGCGCCAGCAGCCGAATAGCGAGATGGGAGACCCAGTACTTC.

V is TRBV3-1 and J is TRBJ2-2, with TRBD2 matching 8 bases. V trimming: 4 bases; J trimming: 0 bases; junction bases outside the gene matches: 4. CDR1 and CDR2 from the germline V gene are LGHDT and YNNKEL (reference sequence). The CDR3 is 16 residues long. The chain's CDR3 is CASSRRLATNTGELFF. DNA for the CDR3: TGTGCCAGCAGCCGCCGACTAGCGACGAACACCGGGGAGCTGTTTTTT.

The chain uses TRBV29-1 and TRBJ2-3; 8 nucleotides align to TRBD1. The CDR3 has 15 amino acids. V gave up 5 bases and J gave up 3 bases; unmatched junction bases: 10. In germline, CDR1 is SQVTM, CDR2 ANQGSEA. The CDR3 DNA follows: TGCAGCGTTTACCCCGCGGACAGGGTAACAGATACGCAGTATTTT. It specifies CSVYPADRVTDTQYF.

The chain employs TRBV27 and TRBJ1-5; 8 positions match TRBD1. Germline V gene data show CDR1 as MNHEY and CDR2 as SMNVEV (reference sequence). V lost 6 bases to trimming and J lost 9 bases; unmatched junction nucleotides: 4. The CDR3 has 12 residues. In nucleotides, the CDR3 is TGTGCCAGCAGGCAGGGGGCGGGGCCCCAGCATTTT. Its protein product is CASRQGAGPQHF.

This clonotype was recorded a few times. The V call is TRBV14, the J call TRBJ2-5; 8 nucleotides match TRBD1. This CDR3 is built from 13 residues. J was trimmed by 5 bases and V by 5 bases; bases with no gene match: 4. Germline CDR1 SGHDN, CDR2 FVKESK. The CDR3 DNA sequence: TGTGCCAGCAGCGCCCGGGACAGGGAGACCCAGTACTTC. This translates into CASSARDRETQYF.

This clonotype turned up a few times. J is TRBJ1-3 and V is TRBV3-1; tentatively, D is TRBD1 (5 bases). CDR3 length: 16 amino acids. Trimming stripped 4 bases from V and 1 base from J, with 14 bases between. Germline loops: CDR1 LGHDT, CDR2 YNNKEL (reference sequence). This CDR3 reads CASSPWAGDSGNTIYF. CDR3 sequence (DNA): TGTGCCAGCAGCCCATGGGCGGGGGATTCTGGAAACACCATATATTTT.

This clonotype turned up a few times. This chain joins TRBV5-5 and TRBJ2-1; no reliable D call. The CDR3 runs to 16 residues. Trimming left V 3 bases short and J 0 bases short, with 13 bases between. CDR1 is SGHKS, CDR2 YYEKEE, per germline (reference sequence). The CDR3 DNA sequence: TGTGCCAGCAGCTCCGGTATACTAAGCTCCTACAATGAGCAGTTCTTC. It codes for CASSSGILSSYNEQFF.

This clonotype has just a few counts. The chain joins TRBV12-3 or TRBV12-4 to TRBJ1-5, with a weak D call TRBD1 (5 bases). V lost 3 bases and J lost 5, with 11 bases in between. The length of the CDR3 is 14 residues. This chain's CDR3 is CASSLRGTHQPQHF. CDR3 sequence (DNA): TGTGCCAGCAGTTTGCGGGGGACCCATCAGCCCCAGCATTTT.

The chain uses TRBV5-1 and TRBJ2-2; TRBD2 aligns across 8 bases. There are 12 residues in the CDR3. V was clipped by 9 bases and J by 6 bases; unmatched bases: 4. From germline, CDR1 is SGHRS and CDR2 YFSETQ. The CDR3 region has the DNA TGCGCCACCGGGAGGGACCCCGGGGAGCTGTTTTTT. It specifies CATGRDPGELFF.

The chain joins TRBV5-1 to TRBJ1-1; D perhaps matches TRBD1 (6 bases). Deletions cut 0 bases from V and 1 base from J, with 13 bases between. The CDR3 has 16 residues. CDR1 is SGHRS and CDR2 is YFSETQ in the germline V gene. CDR3 sequence (DNA): TGCGCCAGCAGCTTGGCCCAGGGCAGGGGGAACACTGAAGCTTTCTTT. Protein sequence: CASSLAQGRGNTEAFF.

This chain links TRBV20-1 with TRBJ2-3; 7 bases map to TRBD2. CDR3 length: 15 residues. The V segment lost 5 bases and the J segment 4 bases; nucleotides outside the gene matches: 12. CDR1 DFQATT and CDR2 SNEGSKA come from the germline V gene (reference sequence). CDR3 amino acids: CSADVAGQAPDTQYF. The CDR3 DNA is TGCAGTGCTGACGTAGCGGGCCAAGCCCCAGATACGCAGTATTTT.

V usage is TRBV2 and J usage is TRBJ2-6, with 7 positions matching TRBD2. CDR3 length: 17 amino acids. V lost 4 bases to trimming and J lost 0 bases; unmatched junction nucleotides: 6. Germline CDR1 is SNHLY and CDR2 is FYNNEI. CDR3 sequence reads: CASSAAGASSGANVLTF. CDR3 sequence (DNA): TGTGCCAGCAGTGCTGCGGGAGCCTCCTCTGGGGCCAACGTCCTGACTTTC.

This clonotype appeared a few times. The CDR3, as DNA: TGCGCCAGCAGCCCTACTCTCTCTAGTCCCCGGGAGCTGTTTTTT. It yields the protein CASSPTLSSPRELFF. The V gene is TRBV5-1, the J gene TRBJ2-2, with D uncertain. V was cut by 4 bases and J by 9 bases, with 19 bases left in between. CDR1 and CDR2 from the germline V gene are SGHRS and YFSETQ. The CDR3 consists of 15 residues.

V gene TRBV14 combines with J gene TRBJ2-1; D is unclear. V was pared by 1 base and J by 0 bases, with 16 bases between. The CDR3 loop spans 18 amino acids. Germline V CDR1 and CDR2: SGHDN, FVKESK. The CDR3: CASSQVTFRASSYNEQFF. The CDR3 DNA reads TGTGCCAGCAGCCAAGTGACTTTTCGGGCGAGCTCCTACAATGAGCAGTTCTTC.

This clonotype showed up just once. The V and J genes are TRBV7-9 and TRBJ1-2; D is uncertain. The germline gives CDR1 SEHNR, CDR2 FQNEAQ (reference sequence). Trimming cost V 5 bases and J 0 bases, with 13 bases left between them. The CDR3 is 15 residues long. The CDR3 here is CASSPGGGANYGYTF. The CDR3 nucleotides are TGTGCCAGCAGCCCCGGCGGAGGAGCTAACTATGGCTACACCTTC.

The rearrangement joins TRBV9 to TRBJ1-3; D not resolved. The CDR3 length is 15 residues. Germline CDR1 reads SGDLS; CDR2 reads YYNGEE. V was cut by 0 bases and J by 0 bases, with 7 bases left in between. CDR3 coding DNA: TGTGCCAGCAGCGTAGGGGTCAGCTCTGGAAACACCATATATTTT. This codes for CASSVGVSSGNTIYF.

This rearrangement joins TRBV4-1 to TRBJ2-1; D is unclear. This CDR3 has 14 amino acids. Germline-derived CDR1 and CDR2 are MGHRA and YSYEKL. V gave up 0 bases and J gave up 4 bases, with 7 bases separating them. The CDR3 reads CASSQDKGYNEQFF. Here the CDR3 DNA reads TGCGCCAGCAGCCAAGATAAAGGATACAATGAGCAGTTCTTC.

This clonotype was counted between two and nine times. The chain links TRBV7-6 to TRBJ2-5; 10 bases agree with TRBD2. This CDR3 has 16 residues. J gave up 9 bases and V 5 bases, and 15 bases lay outside the gene matches. From germline, CDR1 is SGHVS and CDR2 FNYEAQ. This chain's CDR3 is CASSPRGSGRTHAQYF. DNA of the CDR3: TGTGCCAGCAGCCCCCGGGGTAGCGGGAGGACTCATGCCCAGTACTTC.

V usage is TRBV10-3 and J usage is TRBJ1-2; perhaps TRBD1 as D (6 bases). The germline gives CDR1 ENHRY, CDR2 SYGVKD. The CDR3 runs 16 residues. V lost 1 base and J lost 4, with 16 bases in between. CDR3 residues: CAISEYFGGSTYGYTF. The CDR3, as DNA: TGTGCCATCAGTGAGTACTTTGGGGGCTCAACCTATGGCTACACCTTC.

The V call is TRBV5-1, the J call TRBJ2-7; D possibly corresponds to TRBD2 (5 bases). There are 15 residues in the CDR3. The V end lost 3 bases, the J end lost 4 bases, and 17 bases lay between the germline ends. The germline V gene has CDR1 SGHRS and CDR2 YFSETQ. The CDR3 DNA reads as TGCGCCAGCAGCTCCCATCGGGGTTATGTGTACGAGCAGTACTTC. Residues: CASSSHRGYVYEQYF.

In this sample, this clonotype turned up a few times. V usage is TRBV5-1 and J usage is TRBJ2-2; TRBD2 agrees at 9 bases. The germline gives CDR1 SGHRS, CDR2 YFSETQ. The CDR3 extends over 18 amino acids. The V segment lost 5 bases and the J segment 0 bases; nucleotides outside the gene matches: 11. The CDR3 coding sequence is TGCGCCAGCAGTTTAACGGGACTAGCCGATTCGAACACCGGGGAGCTGTTTTTT. It encodes CASSLTGLADSNTGELFF.